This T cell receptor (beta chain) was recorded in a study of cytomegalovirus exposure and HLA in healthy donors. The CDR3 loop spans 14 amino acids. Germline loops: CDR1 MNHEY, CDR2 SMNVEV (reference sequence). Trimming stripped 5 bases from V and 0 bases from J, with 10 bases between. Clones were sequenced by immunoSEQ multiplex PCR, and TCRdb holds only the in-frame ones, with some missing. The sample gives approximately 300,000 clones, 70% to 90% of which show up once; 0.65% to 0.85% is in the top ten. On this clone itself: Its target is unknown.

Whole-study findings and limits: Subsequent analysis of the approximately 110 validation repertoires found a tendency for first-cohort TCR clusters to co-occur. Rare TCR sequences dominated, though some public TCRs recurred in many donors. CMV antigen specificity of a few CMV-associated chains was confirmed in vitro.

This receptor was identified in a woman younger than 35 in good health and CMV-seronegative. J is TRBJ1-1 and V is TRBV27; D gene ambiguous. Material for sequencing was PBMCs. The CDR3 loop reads CASSLGHMNTEAFF. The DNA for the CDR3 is TGTGCCAGCAGTCTTGGGCACATGAACACTGAAGCTTTCTTT.